This T cell receptor beta chain was identified during a study of shared clonotypes between healthy human individuals. The CDR3 sequence is 15 residues long. Trimming stripped 4 bases from V and 3 bases from J, with 19 bases between. Germline lookup yields CDR1 GTSNPN and CDR2 SVGIG (reference sequence). The table came from immunoSEQ multiplex PCR; TCRdb's copy has only in-frame clones and leaves some out. The table lists over 850,000 clones, around 78% of them singletons. The sequencing input was memory CD4+ T cells from PBMCs. Sample subset: CD45RA-negative fraction. The receptor was isolated from a man younger than 35 in good health. Some clones in this sample may be carry-over from other donors' samples. The chain recombines TRBV30 with TRBJ2-7; D may be TRBD1 (5 bases). The CDR3 DNA is TGTGCCTGGATTAAAGACAGCCTATCTGGCTACGAGCAGTACTTC. The encoded protein is CAWIKDSLSGYEQYF.